This T cell receptor (beta chain) was identified during a study of identical twins. Study results and caveats: The presence of invariant MAIT and iNKT cells could partly confound analyses of zero-insertion sequences. With monozygotic twins, out-of-frame TCR alpha sharing exceeded what models estimated.

The CDR3 has 13 residues. Per the germline V gene, CDR1 is MGHDK and CDR2 is SYGVNS. Trimming took 8 bases from V and 1 from J, leaving 11 bases between them. This clonotype was seen a few times. As yet, its antigen is unknown. MiXCR, run by TCRdb on the 5' RACE reads, gives a single entry per CDR3 protein. Among roughly 500,000 distinct CDR3 sequences listed, 20% to 25% were seen once. These data also featured in a second study, about T cells expressing NK-cell markers. Per that paper: Of CD8+ T cells, about 1.0-8% belonged to dominant NKG2C+ clonotypes in six donors. Whether expanded NKG2C+ T cell clones were HCMV specific stayed uncertain.

This sequence joins TRBV25-1 and TRBJ1-1, with D perhaps matching TRBD1 (5 bases). The sequenced sample consisted of CD4+ T cells sorted from blood. The sequence derives from a woman in her late teens or twenties in good health. In DNA form, the CDR3 reads TGTGCCAGCGAATCACAGGCGAACACTGAAGCTTTCTTT. This codes for CASESQANTEAFF.